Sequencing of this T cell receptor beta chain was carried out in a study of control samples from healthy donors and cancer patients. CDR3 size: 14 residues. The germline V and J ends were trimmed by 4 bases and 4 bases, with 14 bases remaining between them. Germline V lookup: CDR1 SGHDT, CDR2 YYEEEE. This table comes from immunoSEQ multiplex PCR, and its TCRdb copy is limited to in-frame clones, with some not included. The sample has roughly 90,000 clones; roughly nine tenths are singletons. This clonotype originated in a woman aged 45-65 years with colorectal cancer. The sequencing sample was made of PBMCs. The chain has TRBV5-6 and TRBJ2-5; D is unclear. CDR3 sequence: CASSPGPHPETQYF. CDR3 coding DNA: TGTGCCAGCAGCCCCGGACCTCACCCAGAGACCCAGTACTTC.